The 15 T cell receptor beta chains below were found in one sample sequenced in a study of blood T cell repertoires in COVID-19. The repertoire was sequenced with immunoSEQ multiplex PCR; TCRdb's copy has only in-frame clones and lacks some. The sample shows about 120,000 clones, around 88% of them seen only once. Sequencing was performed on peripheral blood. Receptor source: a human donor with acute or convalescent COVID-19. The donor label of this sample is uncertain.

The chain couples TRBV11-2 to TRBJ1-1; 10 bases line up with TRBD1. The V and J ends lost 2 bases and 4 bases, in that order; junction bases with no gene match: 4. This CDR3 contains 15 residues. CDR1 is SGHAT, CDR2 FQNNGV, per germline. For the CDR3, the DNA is TGTGCCAGCAGCTTAAGGACAGGGGGTGGCACTGAAGCTTTCTTT. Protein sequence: CASSLRTGGGTEAFF.

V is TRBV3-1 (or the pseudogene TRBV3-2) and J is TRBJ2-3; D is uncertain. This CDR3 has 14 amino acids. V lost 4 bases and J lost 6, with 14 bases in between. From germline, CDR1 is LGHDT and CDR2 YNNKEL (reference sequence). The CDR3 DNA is TGTGCCAGCAGCCCCCCCTCTCGAGAGGATACGCAGTATTTT. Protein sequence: CASSPPSREDTQYF.

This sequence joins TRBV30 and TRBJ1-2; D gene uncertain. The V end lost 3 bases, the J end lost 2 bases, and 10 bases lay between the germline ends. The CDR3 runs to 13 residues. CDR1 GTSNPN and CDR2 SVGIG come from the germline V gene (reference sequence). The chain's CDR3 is CAWSRFSNYGYTF. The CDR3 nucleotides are TGTGCCTGGAGCAGGTTTTCCAACTATGGCTACACCTTC.

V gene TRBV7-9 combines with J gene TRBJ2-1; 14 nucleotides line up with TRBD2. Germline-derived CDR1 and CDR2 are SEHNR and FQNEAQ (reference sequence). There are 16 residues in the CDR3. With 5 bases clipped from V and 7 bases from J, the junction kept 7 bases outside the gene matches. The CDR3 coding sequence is TGTGCCAGCAGCCCAAGACTAGCGGGAGGGGGGAATGAGCAGTTCTTC. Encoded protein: CASSPRLAGGGNEQFF. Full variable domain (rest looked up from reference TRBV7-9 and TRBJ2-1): DTGVSQNPRHKITKRGQNVTFRCDPISEHNRLYWYRQTLGQGPEFLTYFQNEAQLEKSRLLSDRFSAERPKGSFSTLEIQRTEQGDSAMYLCASSPRLAGGGNEQFFGPGTRLTVL.

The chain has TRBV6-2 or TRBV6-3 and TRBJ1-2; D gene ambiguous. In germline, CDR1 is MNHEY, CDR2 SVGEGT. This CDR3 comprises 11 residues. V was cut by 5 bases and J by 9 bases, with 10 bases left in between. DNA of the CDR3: TGTGCCAGCAGTACCTCAGTAAGCTACACCTTC. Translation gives CASSTSVSYTF.

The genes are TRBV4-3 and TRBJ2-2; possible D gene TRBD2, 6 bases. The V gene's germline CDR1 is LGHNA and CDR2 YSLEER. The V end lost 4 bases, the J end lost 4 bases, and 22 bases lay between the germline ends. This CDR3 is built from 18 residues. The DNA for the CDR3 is TGCGCCAGCAGCCCACAGATCTTATCGGCGGGACCCACCGGGGAGCTGTTTTTT. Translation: CASSPQILSAGPTGELFF.

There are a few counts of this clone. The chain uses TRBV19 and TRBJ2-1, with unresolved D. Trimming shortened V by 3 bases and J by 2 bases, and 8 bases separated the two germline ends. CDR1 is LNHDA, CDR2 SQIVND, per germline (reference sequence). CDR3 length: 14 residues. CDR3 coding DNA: TGTGCCAGTAGTATCTTCCTTGCCTACAATGAGCAGTTCTTC. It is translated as CASSIFLAYNEQFF.

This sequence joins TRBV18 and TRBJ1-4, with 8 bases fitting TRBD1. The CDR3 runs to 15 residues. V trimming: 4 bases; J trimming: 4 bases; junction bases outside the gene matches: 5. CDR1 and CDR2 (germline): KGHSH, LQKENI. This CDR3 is CASSRRQGNNEKLFF. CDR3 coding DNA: TGTGCCAGCTCACGACGACAGGGGAATAATGAAAAACTGTTTTTT.

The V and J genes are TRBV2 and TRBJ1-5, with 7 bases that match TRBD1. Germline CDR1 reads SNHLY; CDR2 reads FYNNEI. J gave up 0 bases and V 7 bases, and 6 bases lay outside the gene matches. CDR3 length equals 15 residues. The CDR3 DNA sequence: TGTGCCAGCAACGAACAGGGGTCTAGCAATCAGCCCCAGCATTTT. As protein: CASNEQGSSNQPQHF.

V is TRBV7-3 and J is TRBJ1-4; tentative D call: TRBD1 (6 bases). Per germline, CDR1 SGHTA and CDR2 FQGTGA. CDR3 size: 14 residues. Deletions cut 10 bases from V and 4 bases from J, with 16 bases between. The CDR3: CATTGLQGNEKLFF. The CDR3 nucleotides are TGTGCCACTACAGGGTTACAGGGTAATGAAAAACTGTTTTTT.

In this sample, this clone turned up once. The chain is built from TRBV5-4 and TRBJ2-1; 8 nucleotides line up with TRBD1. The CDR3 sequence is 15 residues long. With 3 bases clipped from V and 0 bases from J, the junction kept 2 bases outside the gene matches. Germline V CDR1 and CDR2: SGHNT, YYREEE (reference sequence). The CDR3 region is CASSWGQVSYNEQFF. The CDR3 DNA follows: TGTGCCAGCAGCTGGGGACAGGTCTCCTACAATGAGCAGTTCTTC.

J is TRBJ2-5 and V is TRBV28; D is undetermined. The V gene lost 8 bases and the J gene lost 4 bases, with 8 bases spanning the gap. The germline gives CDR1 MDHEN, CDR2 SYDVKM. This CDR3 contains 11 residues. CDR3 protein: CASLAGETQYF. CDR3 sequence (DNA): TGTGCCAGCTTGGCTGGAGAGACCCAGTACTTC.

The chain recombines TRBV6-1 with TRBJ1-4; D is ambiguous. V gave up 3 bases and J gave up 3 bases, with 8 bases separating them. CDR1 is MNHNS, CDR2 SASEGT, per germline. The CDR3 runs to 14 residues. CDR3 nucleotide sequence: TGTGCCAGCAGTGAGGGCAGTCCTAATGAAAAACTGTTTTTT. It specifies CASSEGSPNEKLFF.

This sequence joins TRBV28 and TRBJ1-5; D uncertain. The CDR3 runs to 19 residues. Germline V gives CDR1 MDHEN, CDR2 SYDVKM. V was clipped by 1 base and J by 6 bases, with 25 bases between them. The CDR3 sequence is CASSLFAGSLARGSQPQHF. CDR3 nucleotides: TGTGCCAGCAGTTTATTCGCGGGCAGTCTTGCAAGAGGCAGTCAGCCCCAGCATTTT.

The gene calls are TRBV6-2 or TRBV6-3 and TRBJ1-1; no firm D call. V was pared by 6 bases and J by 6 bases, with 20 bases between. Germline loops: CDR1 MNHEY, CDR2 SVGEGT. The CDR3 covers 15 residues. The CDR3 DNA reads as TGTGCCAGCAGCCCTAGGAGGGCTATTGGATCTGAAGCTTTCTTT. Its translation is CASSPRRAIGSEAFF.